This entry lists 12 T cell receptor beta chains sequenced from one sample in a study of blood T cell repertoires in COVID-19. The protocol was immunoSEQ multiplex PCR, while the TCRdb copy is restricted to in-frame clones and leaves out a portion. The sample carries roughly 310,000 clones, approximately 87% recorded once. Material: peripheral blood. All receptors come from a woman under 40 with COVID-19, enrolled during active disease.

J is TRBJ1-2 and V is TRBV7-8, with a possible D match to TRBD1 (6 bases). The V gene lost 1 base and the J gene lost 6 bases, with 12 bases spanning the gap. The CDR3 runs to 14 residues. The germline V gene encodes CDR1 SGHVS and CDR2 FQNEAQ. Here the CDR3 DNA reads TGTGCCAGCAGCTTAGTCTGGGGGGGCGATGGCTACACCTTC. It yields the protein CASSLVWGGDGYTF.

The chain links TRBV9 to TRBJ2-5; TRBD2 aligns across 9 bases. With V trimmed by 3 bases and J by 2 bases, 2 bases remained unmatched. The CDR3 is made up of 14 amino acids. Germline V gene lookup returns CDR1 SGDLS and CDR2 YYNGEE. The CDR3 DNA reads as TGTGCCAGCAGCGCTAGCGGGACACAAGAGACCCAGTACTTC. Protein: CASSASGTQETQYF.

The V and J genes are TRBV3-1 (or the pseudogene TRBV3-2) and TRBJ1-2; perhaps TRBD1 as D (6 bases). Germline V CDR1 and CDR2: LGHDT, YNNKEL (reference sequence). V was cut by 4 bases and J by 1 base, with 19 bases left in between. The CDR3 is made up of 17 amino acids. The CDR3 region is CASSREFSRDNNYGYTF. The CDR3 DNA reads TGTGCCAGCAGCCGAGAGTTTTCCCGGGACAATAACTATGGCTACACCTTC.

This chain uses TRBV2 with TRBJ1-2; 7 bases fit TRBD1. Germline V lookup: CDR1 SNHLY, CDR2 FYNNEI. V lost 6 bases, J lost 4 bases, and 11 bases stayed unmatched. The CDR3 is 15 amino acids. CDR3 amino acids: CASRADRAGSYGYTF. The DNA of the CDR3 is TGTGCCAGCAGGGCTGACAGGGCGGGTAGCTATGGCTACACCTTC. Looking up the rest from reference TRBV2 and TRBJ1-2 gives the full variable domain: EPEVTQTPSHQVTQMGQEVILRCVPISNHLYFYWYRQILGQKVEFLVSFYNNEISEKSEIFDDQFSVERPDGSNFTLKIRSTKLEDSAMYFCASRADRAGSYGYTFGSGTRLTVV.

This chain links TRBV28 with TRBJ1-2, with 9 bases fitting TRBD1. This CDR3 spans 15 amino acids. CDR1 and CDR2 (germline): MDHEN, SYDVKM. The junction had 8 bases not matched to a gene; V was cut back by 5 bases and J by 4 bases. This CDR3 reads CASSLTGGFGYGYTF. The DNA of the CDR3 is TGTGCCAGCAGTCTTACAGGGGGCTTCGGCTATGGCTACACCTTC.

The V call is TRBV27, the J call TRBJ2-2; D is undetermined. Looked up from germline, CDR1 is MNHEY and CDR2 is SMNVEV (reference sequence). V was shortened by 7 bases and J by 0 bases, with 9 bases between the two germline ends. This CDR3 spans 14 amino acids. The CDR3 reads CASNHNPNTGELFF. CDR3 DNA: TGTGCCAGCAACCACAACCCGAACACCGGGGAGCTGTTTTTT.

This rearrangement joins TRBV15 to TRBJ2-1, with TRBD2 matching 11 bases. The junction had 1 base not matched to a gene; V was cut back by 0 bases and J by 6 bases. The length of the CDR3 is 15 residues. Per the germline V gene, CDR1 is LNHNV and CDR2 is YYDKDF (reference sequence). DNA of the CDR3: TGTGCCACCAGCAGAGACGGGACTAGCGGCAATGAGCAGTTCTTC. This gives the protein CATSRDGTSGNEQFF.

The chain recombines TRBV9 with TRBJ1-6, with a tentative D call TRBD1 (5 bases). The CDR3 runs to 17 residues. V lost 4 bases and J 8 bases, leaving 22 bases between the germline ends. The germline gives CDR1 SGDLS, CDR2 YYNGEE. CDR3 DNA sequence: TGTGCCAGCAGCCCAATGGACACGTCGGTTATGGATTCACCCCTCCACTTT. This codes for CASSPMDTSVMDSPLHF.

The rearrangement joins TRBV6-5 to TRBJ1-2; 9 bases align to TRBD1. The trim removed 6 bases at V and 2 bases at J, leaving 7 bases unmatched. Looked up from germline, CDR1 is MNHEY and CDR2 is SVGAGI. The CDR3 length is 15 residues. The CDR3 bases are TGTGCCAGCAGCGTTTACAGGGGGCGCAACTATGGCTACACCTTC. Encoded protein: CASSVYRGRNYGYTF.

The table lists this clone with a count of one. Here the CDR3 reads CASSLGGRNEQYF. The CDR3 nucleotides read TGTGCCAGCAGCTTGGGAGGGCGCAACGAGCAGTACTTC. This chain uses TRBV5-4 with TRBJ2-7; D is possibly TRBD2 (5 bases). Trimming removed 0 bases at V and 5 bases at J, with 9 bases between. There are 13 residues in the CDR3. Germline lookup yields CDR1 SGHNT and CDR2 YYREEE (reference sequence).

The V gene is TRBV19, the J gene TRBJ1-6, with 7 bases identical to TRBD1. CDR3 length equals 14 residues. The J segment lost 10 bases and the V segment lost 7 bases, leaving 10 bases of the junction unmatched. Germline CDR1 reads LNHDA; CDR2 reads SQIVND (reference sequence). The CDR3 reads CASTQEQGKSPLHF. Written as DNA, the CDR3 is TGTGCCAGTACCCAGGAACAGGGGAAGTCACCCCTCCACTTT.

V and J are TRBV2 and TRBJ1-3; 9 nucleotides line up with TRBD1. Trimming cost V 5 bases and J 4 bases; bases outside gene matches: 6. This CDR3 comprises 15 residues. The germline gives CDR1 SNHLY, CDR2 FYNNEI. CDR3 region: CASSLDRGKGNTIYF. The CDR3 DNA reads TGTGCCAGCAGTCTGGACAGGGGTAAAGGAAACACCATATATTTT. Supplemented by reference TRBV2 and TRBJ1-3, the full variable domain reads EPEVTQTPSHQVTQMGQEVILRCVPISNHLYFYWYRQILGQKVEFLVSFYNNEISEKSEIFDDQFSVERPDGSNFTLKIRSTKLEDSAMYFCASSLDRGKGNTIYFGEGSWLTVV.